Each of the 15 T cell receptor beta chains below was sequenced from the same sample in a study of identical twins (dated by TCRdb to the mid-2010s). Library prep was done by 5' RACE. Sequencer: Illumina HiSeq 2000. TCRdb trimmed public reads at Q25 via fastp, called clones via MiXCR and kept in-frame beta chains. Entries that share a CDR3 protein sequence are merged under the most common genes and DNA. For this sample there are some 1,700,000 distinct CDR3 sequences; roughly 35% appear just once. The top ten clonotypes cover under 0.35% of the sample. Sequencing was performed on cord blood. Source of these receptors: a newborn girl in good health.

J is TRBJ2-1 and V is TRBV24-1; TRBD2 matches 9 bases. The closer fit of TRBJ2-7 to the DNA end suggests the J call may be wrong. The CDR3 is made up of 18 amino acids. Germline V lookup: CDR1 KGHDR, CDR2 SFDVKD. Here the CDR3 DNA reads TGTGCCACCAGTGATCCCCCGGGACTAGCCTTCTCCTACAATGAGCAGTACTTC. It is translated as CATSDPPGLAFSYNEQYF.

This clonotype was seen only a few times. The J gene is TRBJ1-2, the V gene TRBV27; 8 bases agree with TRBD1. Per the germline V gene, CDR1 is MNHEY and CDR2 is SMNVEV (reference sequence). V dropped 5 bases and J dropped 4; count of bases not matched to a gene: 9. This CDR3 spans 15 amino acids. The CDR3 DNA reads as TGTGCCAGCAGTCACAAAGGGACAGGCGTCTATGGCTACACCTTC. Translated: CASSHKGTGVYGYTF.

The gene calls are TRBV6-5 and TRBJ1-5, with D maybe TRBD1 (5 bases). The germline V gene encodes CDR1 MNHEY and CDR2 SVGAGI. CDR3 size: 13 residues. Trimming took 0 bases from V and 9 from J, leaving 9 bases between them. The CDR3 DNA is TGTGCCAGCAGTTACTCCAGGGTTTCGCCCCAGCATTTT. Its protein is CASSYSRVSPQHF.

This clonotype was observed a handful of times. The chain recombines TRBV12-3 or TRBV12-4 with TRBJ1-5; tentatively, D is TRBD1 (6 bases). This CDR3 is 14 amino acids long. Trimming pared 3 bases from V and 5 bases from J, leaving 11 bases between. CDR3 in DNA: TGTGCCAGCAGTTTTGGGTCAGGGGATCAGCCCCAGCATTTT. Protein product: CASSFGSGDQPQHF.

The chain carries TRBV29-1 and TRBJ2-4, with D perhaps being TRBD1 or TRBD2 (5 bases each). This CDR3 comprises 14 residues. Trimming shortened V by 7 bases and J by 13 bases, and 26 bases separated the two germline ends. Germline V gene data show CDR1 as SQVTM and CDR2 as ANQGSEA. The CDR3 sequence is CSALWGPLYNEQYF. DNA of the CDR3: TGCAGCGCCTTGTGGGGACCACTCTACAATGAGCAGTACTTC. Full variable domain (rest looked up from reference TRBV29-1 and TRBJ2-4): SAVISQKPSRDICQRGTSLTIQCQVDSQVTMMFWYRQQPGQSLTLIATANQGSEATYESGFVIDKFPISRPNLTFSTLTVSNMSPEDSSIYLCSALWGPLYNEQYFGAGTRLSVL.

Notes on this clonotype: One end of the junction does not line up with germline, which may come from a read error. The chain has TRBV16 and TRBJ1-2, with a possible D match to TRBD1 (5 bases). The CDR3 is made up of 16 amino acids. Germline-derived CDR1 and CDR2 are KGHSY and FQNENV. In DNA, the CDR3 is TGTGCCAGCAGCCAATCGGGGCAGACAGCTAACTATGGCTGCACCTTC. Translated, it gives CASSQSGQTANYGCTF.

The table lists this clonotype with many counts. This chain connects TRBV7-2 to TRBJ2-3, with D possibly TRBD2 on 6 matching bases. The germline gives CDR1 SGHTA, CDR2 FQGNSA. The ends were cut back, 2 bases at V and 2 bases at J, with 14 bases in the middle. This CDR3 has 16 amino acids. The CDR3 region has the DNA TGTGCCAGCAGCTTATCCAGCGGGCTTTACACAGATACGCAGTATTTT. The encoded protein is CASSLSSGLYTDTQYF. The full variable domain, in which reference TRBV7-2 and TRBJ2-3 provide the parts outside the CDR3, is GAGVSQSPSNKVTEKGKDVELRCDPISGHTALYWYRQSLGQGLEFLIYFQGNSAPDKSGLPSDRFSAERTGGSVSTLTIQRTQQEDSAVYLCASSLSSGLYTDTQYFGPGTRLTVL.

The table lists this clonotype with many counts. V gene TRBV7-6 combines with J gene TRBJ2-7; 7 nucleotides align to TRBD2. Germline-derived CDR1 and CDR2 are SGHVS and FNYEAQ. J gave up 0 bases and V 1 base, and 6 bases lay outside the gene matches. The CDR3 has 16 residues. The CDR3 sequence: CASSLELASGSYEQYF. The CDR3 nucleotides read TGTGCCAGCAGCTTAGAATTGGCTAGCGGCTCCTACGAGCAGTACTTC.

The chain employs TRBV25-1 and TRBJ2-2; D remains ambiguous. This CDR3 is 15 amino acids long. Between the trimmed V and J ends, which lost 1 base and 0 bases, there was a span of 6 bases. Per germline, CDR1 MGHDK and CDR2 SYGVNS. CDR3 amino acids: CASSESRTNTGELFF. The CDR3, as DNA: TGTGCCAGCAGTGAATCTCGGACGAACACCGGGGAGCTGTTTTTT. The variable domain in full, with the rest retrieved from reference TRBV25-1 and TRBJ2-2, is EADIYQTPRYLVIGTGKKITLECSQTMGHDKMYWYQQDPGMELHLIHYSYGVNSTEKGDLSSESTVSRIRTEHFPLTLESARPSHTSQYLCASSESRTNTGELFFGEGSRLTVL.

The V gene is TRBV12-3 or TRBV12-4, the J gene TRBJ2-1; D is perhaps TRBD2 (5 bases). Trimming cost V 5 bases and J 2 bases, with 19 bases left between them. The length of the CDR3 is 17 residues. The CDR3 sequence: CASSPNNPGLAYNEQFF. The CDR3 DNA reads as TGTGCCAGCAGTCCAAATAATCCAGGACTGGCCTACAATGAGCAGTTCTTC.

This chain joins TRBV5-6 and TRBJ2-1; D not resolved. CDR1 and CDR2 from the germline V gene are SGHDT and YYEEEE. The V and J ends lost 4 bases and 3 bases respectively, with 14 bases between them. CDR3 size: 15 residues. In nucleotides, the CDR3 is TGTGCCAGCAGCCGATTCAGTGGGCTCTACAATGAGCAGTTCTTC. Residues: CASSRFSGLYNEQFF.

Only a few counts were recorded for this clonotype. This chain joins TRBV27 and TRBJ1-1, with a tentative D call TRBD1 (5 bases). This CDR3 region has 13 residues. V was pared by 3 bases and J by 6 bases, with 11 bases between. CDR1 and CDR2 (germline): MNHEY, SMNVEV (reference sequence). The CDR3 bases are TGTGCCAGCAGTTTCTCAGGGCGGGCTGAAGCTTTCTTT. Amino acid sequence: CASSFSGRAEAFF.

The gene calls are TRBV20-1 and TRBJ1-5; 8 bases are a match to TRBD1. The germline CDR1 and CDR2 sequences are DFQATT and SNEGSKA (reference sequence). Trimming removed 5 bases from V and 6 bases from J; junction bases left unmatched: 3. There are 12 residues in the CDR3. The CDR3 sequence is CSALDRVQPQHF. The DNA of the CDR3 is TGCAGTGCTTTGGACAGGGTTCAGCCCCAGCATTTT.

The chain uses TRBV28 and TRBJ1-2; possible D gene TRBD1, 5 bases. CDR3 length: 13 residues. V was cut by 2 bases and J by 6 bases, with 10 bases left in between. Germline CDR1 and CDR2: MDHEN and SYDVKM. The CDR3 nucleotides are TGTGCCAGCAGTTTAGGCAGGGAGGATGGCTACACCTTC. Its protein product is CASSLGREDGYTF.

The chain joins TRBV20-1 to TRBJ1-2, with no clear D. Trimming took off 2 bases at V and 2 bases at J, with 6 bases between the two ends. The CDR3 length is 12 residues. Germline lookup yields CDR1 DFQATT and CDR2 SNEGSKA (reference sequence). The CDR3 nucleotides are TGCAGTGCTAGAATTGAGAACTATGGCTACACCTTC. Its translation: CSARIENYGYTF.